Described below is a single TCR beta chain sequence and its context. Its cognate antigen has yet to be identified. Within one base of it there is no much larger clone, and no base qualities were kept. From cysteine to phenylalanine, the CDR3 is 15 amino acids long. Only the CDR3 DNA is retained, 45 bases long and in frame from the first base. For CDR1 and CDR2, the germline V gene lists SGHTA and FQGNSA. V is cut back by 2 bases and J by 2 bases, with 4 bases in the junction unmatched. The method was the immunoSEQ multiplex PCR assay. The table comes from immuneACCESS by way of TCRdb, which keeps in-frame sequences with V and J called. Part of the clones is missing from these tables; in studies checked, under half for an unresolved V gene and the rest for unknown reasons. Within this sample are 50,000 to 65,000 clones, with around 93% of them counted one time only. Roughly 0.9% of the sample is held by the ten biggest clonotypes.

This record comes from a study of control samples from healthy donors and cancer patients (dated by TCRdb to 2019 to 2021). This clonotype was obtained from a man aged 30 to 45 with colorectal cancer. The sample was PBMCs. This chain joins TRBV7-2 to TRBJ1-2, with 8 bases in between that match TRBD1. CDR3 loop: CASSLQTGGNYGYTF. At the DNA level, the sequence is TGTGCCAGCAGCTTACAAACAGGGGGAAACTATGGCTACACCTTC.